Described below is a single T cell receptor (beta chain) sequence and its context. The target antigen is unknown. The data originate from a study of cytomegalovirus exposure and HLA in healthy donors. Overall study results and limits: According to a later analysis, most TCR beta chains associated with CMV appeared HLA-restricted. The classifier, whose performance was assessed in both the original and validation cohorts, reportedly diagnosed cytomegalovirus status with high specificity and sensitivity.

The primer mix had 60 Vbeta and 13 Jbeta primers. This table comes from immunoSEQ multiplex PCR, and its TCRdb copy is limited to in-frame clones, with some not included. The sample lists some 95,000 clones, about 80% occurring once. The V and J ends lost 2 bases and 2 bases respectively, with 12 bases between them. CDR1 and CDR2 from the germline V gene are KGHSH and LQKENI. CDR3 length: 15 amino acids. The TCR comes from a man aged 25 to 40 in good health and CMV-seronegative. Sequencing used PBMCs. The chain combines TRBV18 with TRBJ2-5; D gene uncertain. CDR3 in amino acids: CASSPVRPVQETQYF. For the CDR3, the DNA is TGTGCCAGCTCACCAGTCAGGCCGGTTCAAGAGACCCAGTACTTC.